Listed below are T cell receptor beta chains from one sample, sequenced in a study of T cell responses to AZD1222 COVID-19 vaccine. The repertoire was sequenced with immunoSEQ multiplex PCR; TCRdb's copy has only in-frame clones and lacks some. The table records 90,000 to 120,000 clones, under 95% of them present only once. The sequencing here drew on peripheral blood, taken on day 0 of AZD1222 vaccination. These receptors were collected from an adult in good health. CDR3s leave out the opening cysteine and the closing phenylalanine or tryptophan. The order of the fields is J gene, V gene, CDR3 protein.

j_gene: TRBJ2-7
v_gene: TRBV4-3
CDR3aa: ASSQDSPGGAYEQY

j_gene: TRBJ2-3
v_gene: TRBV6-2/TRBV6-3
CDR3aa: ASSLPSGTGTDTQY

j_gene: TRBJ2-2
v_gene: TRBV19
CDR3aa: ASSRTPINTGELF

j_gene: TRBJ2-2
v_gene: TRBV5-6
CDR3aa: ASSRTGGLNTGELF

j_gene: TRBJ1-6
v_gene: TRBV5-4
CDR3aa: ASSPGEGLLSLH

j_gene: TRBJ2-4
v_gene: TRBV5-8
CDR3aa: ASSLVAKNIQY

j_gene: TRBJ1-1
v_gene: TRBV5-6
CDR3aa: ASTVGSGMIEAF

j_gene: TRBJ2-7
v_gene: TRBV2
CDR3aa: ASSTRRTTALRGEQY

j_gene: TRBJ2-5
v_gene: TRBV3-1/TRBV3-2
CDR3aa: ASSQDEGTGGRETQY

j_gene: TRBJ2-7
v_gene: TRBV7-9
CDR3aa: ASSLAGDYEQY

j_gene: TRBJ1-2
v_gene: TRBV5-5
CDR3aa: ASSNPRGSNYGYT

j_gene: TRBJ1-1
v_gene: TRBV5-1
CDR3aa: ASSLGGRGPGTEAF

j_gene: TRBJ1-3
v_gene: TRBV15
CDR3aa: ATSRVGQSSGNTIY

j_gene: TRBJ1-5
v_gene: TRBV19
CDR3aa: ASSYTSQPQH

j_gene: TRBJ1-2
v_gene: TRBV3-1/TRBV3-2
CDR3aa: ASSQEVLWGYT

j_gene: TRBJ2-3
v_gene: TRBV7-2
CDR3aa: ASSPAEGAPGAQY

j_gene: TRBJ1-2
v_gene: TRBV19
CDR3aa: ASLPGAGQDYGYT

j_gene: TRBJ2-7
v_gene: TRBV9
CDR3aa: ASSVGHSTYEQY

j_gene: TRBJ1-3
v_gene: TRBV15
CDR3aa: ATSRFRRGLRNTIY

j_gene: TRBJ1-1
v_gene: TRBV3-1/TRBV3-2
CDR3aa: ASSQAGRRDTEAF

j_gene: TRBJ1-2
v_gene: TRBV21-1
CDR3aa: ASSIYLPGSEGYT

j_gene: TRBJ2-5
v_gene: TRBV5-6
CDR3aa: ASSFRSGGAVETQY

j_gene: TRBJ1-4
v_gene: TRBV4-1
CDR3aa: ASSQVQSTNEKLF

j_gene: TRBJ1-1
v_gene: TRBV18
CDR3aa: ASSPLATGVTEAF

j_gene: TRBJ1-6
v_gene: TRBV27
CDR3aa: ASRPNREFYNSPLH

j_gene: TRBJ1-2
v_gene: TRBV5-4
CDR3aa: ASSLDWVSGYT

j_gene: TRBJ2-3
v_gene: TRBV5-5
CDR3aa: ASSRRGPEISTDTQY

j_gene: TRBJ1-4
v_gene: TRBV9
CDR3aa: ASSGVEGKLF

j_gene: TRBJ2-7
v_gene: TRBV3-1/TRBV3-2
CDR3aa: ASSQGSAEQY

j_gene: TRBJ2-3
v_gene: TRBV5-6
CDR3aa: ASSSQSILPRGQDTQY